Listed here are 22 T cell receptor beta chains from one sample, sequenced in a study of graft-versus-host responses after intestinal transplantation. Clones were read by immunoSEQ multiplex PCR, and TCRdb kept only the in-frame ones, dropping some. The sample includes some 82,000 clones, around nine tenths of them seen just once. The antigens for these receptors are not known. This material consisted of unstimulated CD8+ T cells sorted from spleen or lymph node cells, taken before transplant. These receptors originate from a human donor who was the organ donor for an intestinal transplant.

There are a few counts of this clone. CDR3 coding DNA: TGCAGCGCTAGGCACCGACAGGGGGGCAGGACTGAAGCTTTCTTT. It yields the protein CSARHRQGGRTEAFF. The chain is built from TRBV29-1 and TRBJ1-1, with TRBD1 matching over 9 bases. The CDR3 has 15 amino acids. Germline loops: CDR1 SQVTM, CDR2 ANQGSEA. Trimming cost V 7 bases and J 5 bases; bases outside gene matches: 14. The full variable domain, in which reference TRBV29-1 and TRBJ1-1 provide the parts outside the CDR3, is SAVISQKPSRDICQRGTSLTIQCQVDSQVTMMFWYRQQPGQSLTLIATANQGSEATYESGFVIDKFPISRPNLTFSTLTVSNMSPEDSSIYLCSARHRQGGRTEAFFGQGTRLTVV.

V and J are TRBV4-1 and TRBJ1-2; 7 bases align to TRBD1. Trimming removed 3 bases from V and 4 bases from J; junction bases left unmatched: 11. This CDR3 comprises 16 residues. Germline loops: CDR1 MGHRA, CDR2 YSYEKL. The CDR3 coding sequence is TGCGCCAGCAGCCAGGTCACCTTACAGGGGCCCTATGGCTACACCTTC. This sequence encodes CASSQVTLQGPYGYTF.

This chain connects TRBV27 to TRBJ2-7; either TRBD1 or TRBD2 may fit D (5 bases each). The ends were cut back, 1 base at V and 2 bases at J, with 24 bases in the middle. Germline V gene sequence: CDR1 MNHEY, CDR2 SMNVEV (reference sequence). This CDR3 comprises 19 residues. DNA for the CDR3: TGTGCCAGCAGTTTATTCAGAACCCCCAGTGGGGGATCCCCCTACGAGCAGTACTTC. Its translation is CASSLFRTPSGGSPYEQYF.

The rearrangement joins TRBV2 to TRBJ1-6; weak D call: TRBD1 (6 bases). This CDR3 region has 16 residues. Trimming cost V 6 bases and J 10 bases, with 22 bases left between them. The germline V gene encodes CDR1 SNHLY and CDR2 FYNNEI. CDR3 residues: CASSARTDRRGSPLHF. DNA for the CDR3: TGTGCCAGCAGCGCCAGAACCGACAGGAGGGGGTCACCCCTCCACTTT.

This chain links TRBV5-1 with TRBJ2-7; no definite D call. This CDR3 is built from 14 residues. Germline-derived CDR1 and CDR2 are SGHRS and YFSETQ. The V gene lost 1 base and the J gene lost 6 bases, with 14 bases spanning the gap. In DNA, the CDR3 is TGCGCCAGCAGCTTGTATCCAGGATTAAGCGAGCAGTACTTC. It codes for CASSLYPGLSEQYF.

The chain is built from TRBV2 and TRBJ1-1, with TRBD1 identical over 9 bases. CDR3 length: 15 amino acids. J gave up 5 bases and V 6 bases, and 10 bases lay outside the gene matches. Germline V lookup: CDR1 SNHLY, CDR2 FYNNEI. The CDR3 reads CASREGTGQGTEAFF. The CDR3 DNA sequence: TGTGCCAGCAGGGAGGGGACAGGGCAGGGTACTGAAGCTTTCTTT. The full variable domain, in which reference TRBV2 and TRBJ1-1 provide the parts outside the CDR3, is EPEVTQTPSHQVTQMGQEVILRCVPISNHLYFYWYRQILGQKVEFLVSFYNNEISEKSEIFDDQFSVERPDGSNFTLKIRSTKLEDSAMYFCASREGTGQGTEAFFGQGTRLTVV.

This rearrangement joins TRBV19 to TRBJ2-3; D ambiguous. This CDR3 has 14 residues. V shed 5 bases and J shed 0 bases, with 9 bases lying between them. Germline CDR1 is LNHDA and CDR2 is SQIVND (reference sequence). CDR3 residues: CASSQIPSTDTQYF. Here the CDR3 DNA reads TGTGCCAGTAGTCAAATTCCTAGCACAGATACGCAGTATTTT.

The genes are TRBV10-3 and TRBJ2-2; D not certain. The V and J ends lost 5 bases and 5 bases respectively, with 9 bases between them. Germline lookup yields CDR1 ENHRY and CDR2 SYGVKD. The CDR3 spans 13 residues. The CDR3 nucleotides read TGTGCCATCAGTACCCAGGAGACCGGGGAGCTGTTTTTT. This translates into CAISTQETGELFF.

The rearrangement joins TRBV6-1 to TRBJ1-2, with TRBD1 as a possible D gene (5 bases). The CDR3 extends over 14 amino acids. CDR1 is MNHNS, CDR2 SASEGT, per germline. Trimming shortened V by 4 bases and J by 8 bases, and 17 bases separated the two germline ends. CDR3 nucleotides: TGTGCCAGCAGTGGCGGGACCGTTGGCTGGGGCTACACCTTC. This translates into CASSGGTVGWGYTF.

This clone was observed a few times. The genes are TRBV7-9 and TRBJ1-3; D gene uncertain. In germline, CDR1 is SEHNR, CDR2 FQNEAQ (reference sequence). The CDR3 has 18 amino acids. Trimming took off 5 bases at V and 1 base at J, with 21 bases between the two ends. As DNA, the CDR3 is TGTGCCAGCAGCCCCCGTTTCGGACTGACCGCTTCTGGAAACACCATATATTTT. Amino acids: CASSPRFGLTASGNTIYF.

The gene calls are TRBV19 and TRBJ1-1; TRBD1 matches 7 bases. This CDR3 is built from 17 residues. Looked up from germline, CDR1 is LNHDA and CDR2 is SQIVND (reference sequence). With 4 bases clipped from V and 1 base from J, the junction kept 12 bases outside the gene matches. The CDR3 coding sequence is TGTGCCAGTAGTAAACCCCGAACGGGACAGAAGAACACTGAAGCTTTCTTT. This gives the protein CASSKPRTGQKNTEAFF.

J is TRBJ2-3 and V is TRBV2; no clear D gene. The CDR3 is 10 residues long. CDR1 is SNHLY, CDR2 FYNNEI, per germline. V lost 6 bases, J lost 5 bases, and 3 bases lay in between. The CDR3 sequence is CASSRDTQYF. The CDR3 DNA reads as TGTGCCAGCAGCCGAGATACGCAGTATTTT.

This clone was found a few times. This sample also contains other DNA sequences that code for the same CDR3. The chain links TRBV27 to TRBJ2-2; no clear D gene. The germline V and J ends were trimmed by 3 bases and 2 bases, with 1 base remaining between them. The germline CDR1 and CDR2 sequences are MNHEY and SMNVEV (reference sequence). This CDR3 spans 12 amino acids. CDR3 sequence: CASSFNTGELFF. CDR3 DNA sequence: TGTGCCAGCAGTTTTAACACCGGGGAGCTGTTTTTT.

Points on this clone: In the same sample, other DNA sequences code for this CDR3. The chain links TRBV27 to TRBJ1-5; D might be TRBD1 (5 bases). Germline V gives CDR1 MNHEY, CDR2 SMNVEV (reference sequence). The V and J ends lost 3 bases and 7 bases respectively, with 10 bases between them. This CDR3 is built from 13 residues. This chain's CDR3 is CASSFGGNQPQHF. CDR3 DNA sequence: TGTGCCAGCAGTTTCGGGGGAAACCAGCCCCAGCATTTT.

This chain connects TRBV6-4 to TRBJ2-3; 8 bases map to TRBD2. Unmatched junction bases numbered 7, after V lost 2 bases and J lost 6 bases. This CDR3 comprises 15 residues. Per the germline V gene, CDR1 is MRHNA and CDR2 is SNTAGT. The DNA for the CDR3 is TGTGCCAGCAGTGACGAGCCGGGGGGGCCCGATACGCAGTATTTT. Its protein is CASSDEPGGPDTQYF.

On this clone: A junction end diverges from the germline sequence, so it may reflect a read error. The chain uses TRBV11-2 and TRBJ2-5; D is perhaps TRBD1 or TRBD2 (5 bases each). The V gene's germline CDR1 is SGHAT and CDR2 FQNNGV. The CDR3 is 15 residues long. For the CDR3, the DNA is TGTGCCAGCATCTTACAGCCTGGGGGTCTAGAGACCCAGTACTTC. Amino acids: CASILQPGGLETQYF.

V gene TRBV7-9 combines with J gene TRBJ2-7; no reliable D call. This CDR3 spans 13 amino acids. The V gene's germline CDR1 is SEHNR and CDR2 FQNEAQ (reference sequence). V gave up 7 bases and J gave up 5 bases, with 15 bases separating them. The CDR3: CASTPPSVDEQYF. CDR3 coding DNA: TGTGCCAGCACCCCACCCAGTGTGGACGAGCAGTACTTC.

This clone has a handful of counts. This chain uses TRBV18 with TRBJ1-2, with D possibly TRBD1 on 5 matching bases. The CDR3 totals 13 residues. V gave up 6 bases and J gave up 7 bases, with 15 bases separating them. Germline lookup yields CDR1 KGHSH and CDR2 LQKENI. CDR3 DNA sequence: TGTGCCAGCTCCTACAGGTTATTACGTGGCTACACCTTC. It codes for CASSYRLLRGYTF.

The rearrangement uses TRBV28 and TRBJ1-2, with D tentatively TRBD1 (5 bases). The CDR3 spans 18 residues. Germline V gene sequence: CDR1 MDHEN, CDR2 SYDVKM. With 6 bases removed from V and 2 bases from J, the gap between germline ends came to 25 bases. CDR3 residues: CASSSASPLTDPNYGYTF. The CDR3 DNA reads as TGTGCCAGCAGCTCTGCTTCCCCTCTGACAGATCCAAACTATGGCTACACCTTC.

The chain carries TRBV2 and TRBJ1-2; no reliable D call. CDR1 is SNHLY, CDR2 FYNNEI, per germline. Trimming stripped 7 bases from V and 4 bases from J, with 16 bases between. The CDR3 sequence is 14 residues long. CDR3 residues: CASIPGRVLYGYTF. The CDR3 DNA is TGTGCCAGCATCCCGGGGAGGGTCCTCTATGGCTACACCTTC.

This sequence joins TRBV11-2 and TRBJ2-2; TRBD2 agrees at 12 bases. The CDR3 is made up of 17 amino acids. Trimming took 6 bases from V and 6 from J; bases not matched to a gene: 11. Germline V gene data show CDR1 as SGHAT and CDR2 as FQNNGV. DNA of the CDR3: TGTGCCAGCAGTCACGGACTAGCGGGGTTGCGGTCCGGGGAGCTGTTTTTT. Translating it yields CASSHGLAGLRSGELFF.

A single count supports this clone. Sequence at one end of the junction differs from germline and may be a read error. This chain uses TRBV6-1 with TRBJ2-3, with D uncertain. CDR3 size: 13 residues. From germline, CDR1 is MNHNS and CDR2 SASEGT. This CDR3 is CTSSDADLDTQYF. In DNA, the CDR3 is TGTACCAGCAGTGATGCCGACCTCGATACGCAGTATTTT.